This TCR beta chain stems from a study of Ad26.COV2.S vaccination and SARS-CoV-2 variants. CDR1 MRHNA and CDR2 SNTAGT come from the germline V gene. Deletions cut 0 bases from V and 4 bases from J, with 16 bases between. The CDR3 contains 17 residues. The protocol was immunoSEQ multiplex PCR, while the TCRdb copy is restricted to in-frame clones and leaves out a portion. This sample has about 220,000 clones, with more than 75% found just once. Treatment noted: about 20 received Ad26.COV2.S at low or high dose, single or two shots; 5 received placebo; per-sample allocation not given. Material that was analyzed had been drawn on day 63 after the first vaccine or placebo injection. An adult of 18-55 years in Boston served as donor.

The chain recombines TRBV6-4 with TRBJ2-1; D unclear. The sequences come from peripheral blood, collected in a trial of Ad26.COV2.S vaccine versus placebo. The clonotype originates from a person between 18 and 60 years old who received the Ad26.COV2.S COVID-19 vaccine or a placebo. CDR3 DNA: TGTGCCAGCAGTGACTCCCCCTTGGGTAGCAGATACAATGAGCAGTTCTTC. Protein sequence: CASSDSPLGSRYNEQFF.